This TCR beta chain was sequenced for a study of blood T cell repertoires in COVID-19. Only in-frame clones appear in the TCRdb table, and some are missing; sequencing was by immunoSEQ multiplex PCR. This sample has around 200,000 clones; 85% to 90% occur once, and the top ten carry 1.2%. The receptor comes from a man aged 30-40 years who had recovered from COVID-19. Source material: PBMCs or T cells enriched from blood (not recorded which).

The CDR3 region has the DNA TGCGCCAGCAGCTTGCTAGCGGGAGGGCCGAATGAGCAGTTCTTC. It encodes CASSLLAGGPNEQFF. The chain carries TRBV5-1 and TRBJ2-1; 12 bases match TRBD2. V dropped 1 base and J dropped 7; count of bases not matched to a gene: 3. The germline V gene encodes CDR1 SGHRS and CDR2 YFSETQ. The CDR3 covers 15 residues.